This T cell receptor (beta chain) came from a study of response to subunit inactivated influenza vaccine. General study points: After each seasonal influenza vaccination, few new T cells are recruited, the authors suggested.

This clonotype was seen a handful of times. Its antigen is unknown. Each CDR3 protein is one row after TCRdb ran MiXCR on the RT-PCR reads. The table includes 550,000 to 600,000 distinct CDR3 sequences, about 12% detected once. This specimen consisted of PBMCs from blood, obtained on the day of vaccination. This receptor was identified in a man between 45 and 60 years old who received an inactivated influenza vaccine.

The CDR3 region has the DNA TGCAGTGCTAGAGATCTAGGGAGCGGCAATGAGCAGTTCTTC. It yields the protein CSARDLGSGNEQFF. The gene calls are TRBV20-1 and TRBJ2-1; TRBD2 might be the D (5 bases). Germline CDR1 and CDR2: DFQATT and SNEGSKA (reference sequence). This CDR3 region has 14 residues. Trimming removed 0 bases from V and 6 bases from J, with 12 bases in between.